This TCR beta chain was recovered during a study of cytomegalovirus exposure and HLA in healthy donors. The CDR3 consists of 14 residues. Germline V CDR1 and CDR2: SGHDT, YYEEEE. V was shortened by 0 bases and J by 4 bases, with 10 bases between the two germline ends. 13 Jbeta primers and 60 Vbeta primers were used for the PCR. Clones were read by immunoSEQ multiplex PCR, and TCRdb kept only the in-frame ones, dropping some. The sample records just over 150,000 clones, roughly 82% being singletons. This TCR derives from a man aged 45-65 years in good health and CMV-seropositive. The chain couples TRBV5-6 to TRBJ1-2; D gene unclear. Material: PBMCs. CDR3 coding DNA: TGTGCCAGCAGCTTGGGTGGCGGTGTCTATGGCTACACCTTC. Amino acids: CASSLGGGVYGYTF.